A single sample gave rise to the 29 T cell receptor beta chains below, sequenced in a study of shared clonotypes between healthy human individuals. Method: immunoSEQ multiplex PCR; TCRdb's copy keeps in-frame clones and lacks some. Here the sample spans about 1.1 million clones, about 80% being singletons. Sequenced sample: memory CD4+ T cells from PBMCs. Stated subset: CD45RA-negative fraction. These receptors came from a man between 18 and 29 years old in good health. Some clones in this sample may be carry-over from other donors' samples.

This clone was counted many times. The genes are TRBV30 and TRBJ2-7, with 12 bases identical to TRBD2. V shed 5 bases, J shed 7 bases, and the junction held 15 bases outside the gene matches. CDR1 and CDR2 from the germline V gene are GTSNPN and SVGIG (reference sequence). This CDR3 has 16 amino acids. The CDR3: CAWAPLQGLAGGEQYF. The DNA of the CDR3 is TGTGCCTGGGCGCCTTTACAGGGACTAGCGGGCGGGGAGCAGTACTTC.

The V call is TRBV7-9, the J call TRBJ1-3; no clear D gene. The CDR3 runs to 16 residues. Germline assignment: CDR1 SEHNR and CDR2 FQNEAQ (reference sequence). V shed 5 bases and J shed 0 bases, with 14 bases lying between them. CDR3 loop: CASSPDSRISGNTIYF. In DNA form, the CDR3 reads TGTGCCAGCAGCCCCGACTCCCGAATCTCTGGAAACACCATATATTTT.

The chain links TRBV6-5 to TRBJ2-5; maybe TRBD1 (6 bases). The germline V gene has CDR1 MNHEY and CDR2 SVGAGI. V was shortened by 6 bases and J by 4 bases, with 18 bases between the two germline ends. There are 15 residues in the CDR3. The CDR3 sequence: CASRVLGGTLETQYF. CDR3 bases: TGTGCCAGCAGAGTTCTAGGGGGAACGTTAGAGACCCAGTACTTC.

The chain carries TRBV28 and TRBJ2-6; the match to TRBD1 covers 8 bases. The J segment lost 5 bases and the V segment lost 5 bases, leaving 14 bases of the junction unmatched. The CDR3 runs to 18 residues. The germline V gene has CDR1 MDHEN and CDR2 SYDVKM. The DNA for the CDR3 is TGTGCCAGCAGTCCTGCCGGGACAGGTCTATCTAGGGCCAACGTCCTGACTTTC. This sequence encodes CASSPAGTGLSRANVLTF.

This clone was picked up one time. The chain has TRBV10-3 and TRBJ2-5; D might be TRBD1 or TRBD2, each matching 5 bases. The germline V gene encodes CDR1 ENHRY and CDR2 SYGVKD. The V end was cut by 3 bases, the J end by 4 bases, with 15 bases between. The CDR3 is made up of 15 amino acids. The CDR3 nucleotides are TGTGCCATCAGTGAACGGGGCCTAAGTGTAGAGACCCAGTACTTC. This encodes CAISERGLSVETQYF.

This clone has only a few counts. The chain carries TRBV28 and TRBJ1-1, with 7 bases that match TRBD1. V was pared by 9 bases and J by 2 bases, with 12 bases of the junction left unmatched. This CDR3 region has 15 residues. Germline V gene lookup returns CDR1 MDHEN and CDR2 SYDVKM. In DNA, the CDR3 is TGTGCCAGTAGACCTCCGGGACAGCAAAACACTGAAGCTTTCTTT. Its protein product is CASRPPGQQNTEAFF.

This clone appeared a few times. The chain employs TRBV7-8 and TRBJ2-7; no definite D call. The CDR3 is 13 residues long. Deletions cut 4 bases from V and 6 bases from J, with 13 bases between. CDR1 is SGHVS and CDR2 is FQNEAQ in the germline V gene. The CDR3 spells CASSSDKTAEQYF. CDR3 DNA sequence: TGTGCCAGCAGCTCCGACAAGACCGCCGAGCAGTACTTC.

V gene TRBV29-1 combines with J gene TRBJ2-2; the D gene is possibly TRBD2 (6 bases). Deletions cut 6 bases from V and 3 bases from J, with 35 bases between. This CDR3 has 21 residues. Germline CDR1 and CDR2: SQVTM and ANQGSEA. The CDR3 here is CSVRLGTRVWEKWEDTGELFF. As DNA, the CDR3 is TGCAGCGTCCGCCTGGGCACCAGGGTGTGGGAGAAGTGGGAGGACACCGGGGAGCTGTTTTTT.

This clone has a handful of counts. V gene TRBV28 combines with J gene TRBJ1-1, with 7 bases lining up with TRBD1. The CDR3 runs 15 residues. The trim removed 4 bases at V and 4 bases at J, leaving 9 bases unmatched. Per germline, CDR1 MDHEN and CDR2 SYDVKM. For the CDR3, the DNA is TGTGCCAGCAGTTGGGGTGCAGGGGGAATCACTGAAGCTTTCTTT. It translates to CASSWGAGGITEAFF.

The chain combines TRBV19 with TRBJ2-1, with 11 nucleotides matching TRBD2. This CDR3 has 15 residues. Looked up from germline, CDR1 is LNHDA and CDR2 is SQIVND (reference sequence). J lost 4 bases, V lost 6 bases, and 5 bases had no gene match. CDR3 loop: CASRKTSGMYNEQFF. The CDR3 DNA sequence: TGTGCCAGTAGAAAGACTAGCGGGATGTACAATGAGCAGTTCTTC.

The rearrangement uses TRBV27 and TRBJ1-5, with 12 positions matching TRBD1. Trimming at V came to 5 bases and at J to 3 bases, leaving 5 bases not matched to a gene. Germline V gene lookup returns CDR1 MNHEY and CDR2 SMNVEV (reference sequence). This CDR3 is 16 amino acids long. The CDR3 DNA is TGTGCCAGCAGTCACCGGGACAGGGGGCACAATCAGCCCCAGCATTTT. Residues: CASSHRDRGHNQPQHF.

This chain uses TRBV11-2 with TRBJ2-3, with 11 bases fitting TRBD2. Per the germline V gene, CDR1 is SGHAT and CDR2 is FQNNGV. The ends lost 4 bases at V and 5 bases at J; junction bases unmatched: 8. CDR3 length equals 16 residues. CDR3 bases: TGTGCCAGCAGCTGGTCTACTAGCGGGAGAGGAGATACGCAGTATTTT. Amino acids: CASSWSTSGRGDTQYF.

The count of this clone is one. The chain has TRBV28 and TRBJ1-5; possibly TRBD1 for D (6 bases). Germline V gene data show CDR1 as MDHEN and CDR2 as SYDVKM. Trimming shortened V by 9 bases and J by 6 bases, and 15 bases separated the two germline ends. The CDR3 runs to 13 residues. The CDR3 reads CARHDGRGQPQHF. DNA of the CDR3: TGTGCCAGACACGACGGCAGGGGTCAGCCCCAGCATTTT. The full variable domain, in which reference TRBV28 and TRBJ1-5 provide the parts outside the CDR3, is DVKVTQSSRYLVKRTGEKVFLECVQDMDHENMFWYRQDPGLGLRLIYFSYDVKMKEKGDIPEGYSVSREKKERFSLILESASTNQTSMYLCARHDGRGQPQHFGDGTRLSIL.

The chain uses TRBV27 and TRBJ2-3, with TRBD2 identical over 8 bases. CDR1 MNHEY and CDR2 SMNVEV come from the germline V gene (reference sequence). This CDR3 is built from 16 residues. The V gene end was trimmed by 2 bases and the J gene end by 2 bases; junction bases not matched to a gene: 6. This CDR3 is CASSLGTSGFTDTQYF. The CDR3 DNA reads TGTGCCAGCAGTTTAGGCACTAGCGGCTTCACAGATACGCAGTATTTT.

J is TRBJ1-4 and V is TRBV2; 7 positions match TRBD1. V lost 7 bases and J lost 8; bases outside the gene matches: 7. The CDR3 sequence is 13 residues long. The germline CDR1 and CDR2 sequences are SNHLY and FYNNEI. This chain's CDR3 is CASNGGGREKLFF. The CDR3 DNA follows: TGTGCCAGCAACGGAGGGGGCAGAGAAAAACTGTTTTTT.

This clone has a handful of counts. The chain is built from TRBV30 and TRBJ1-5, with a tentative D call TRBD1 (5 bases). The CDR3 loop spans 14 amino acids. In germline, CDR1 is GTSNPN, CDR2 SVGIG (reference sequence). With 1 base removed from V and 4 bases from J, the gap between germline ends came to 11 bases. The CDR3 reads CAWSGGTWNQPQHF. The CDR3, as DNA: TGTGCCTGGAGTGGGGGGACGTGGAATCAGCCCCAGCATTTT.

The chain has TRBV5-1 and TRBJ2-5; no reliable D call. There are 15 residues in the CDR3. Trimming pared 1 base from V and 5 bases from J, leaving 15 bases between. Germline CDR1 is SGHRS and CDR2 is YFSETQ. The chain's CDR3 is CASSLRPVTAETQYF. CDR3 in DNA: TGCGCCAGCAGCTTGCGTCCGGTGACGGCGGAGACCCAGTACTTC.

The J gene is TRBJ1-2, the V gene TRBV19, with unresolved D. V lost 4 bases and J 7 bases, leaving 10 bases between the germline ends. Germline V CDR1 and CDR2: LNHDA, SQIVND (reference sequence). This CDR3 comprises 12 residues. The CDR3 nucleotides read TGTGCCAGTAGTAACACGGGTTCTGGCTACACCTTC. Translation: CASSNTGSGYTF.

The chain joins TRBV28 to TRBJ2-3; 10 bases align to TRBD2. The germline V gene has CDR1 MDHEN and CDR2 SYDVKM. The CDR3 has 15 amino acids. V was clipped by 7 bases and J by 4 bases; unmatched bases: 8. CDR3 in DNA: TGTGCCAGCACTTCCGGGACTAGCGACGCAGATACGCAGTATTTT. Protein product: CASTSGTSDADTQYF. The whole variable domain, filled in from reference TRBV28 and TRBJ2-3, reads DVKVTQSSRYLVKRTGEKVFLECVQDMDHENMFWYRQDPGLGLRLIYFSYDVKMKEKGDIPEGYSVSREKKERFSLILESASTNQTSMYLCASTSGTSDADTQYFGPGTRLTVL.

The chain joins TRBV28 to TRBJ1-1; the D gene is possibly TRBD1 (5 bases). V was shortened by 7 bases and J by 1 base, with 16 bases between the two germline ends. This CDR3 is built from 15 residues. CDR1 MDHEN and CDR2 SYDVKM come from the germline V gene. The CDR3 DNA is TGTGCCAGCAACCTTGGGGCCAGTGGGAACACTGAAGCTTTCTTT. Translation: CASNLGASGNTEAFF.

Comment on this clone: Additional DNA sequences in this sample encode the identical CDR3. The chain joins TRBV19 to TRBJ2-5; D gene unclear. V was pared by 5 bases and J by 5 bases, with 6 bases between. The CDR3 covers 11 residues. From germline, CDR1 is LNHDA and CDR2 SQIVND (reference sequence). CDR3 sequence: CASSVGETQYF. The CDR3 bases are TGTGCCAGTAGTGTCGGGGAGACCCAGTACTTC.

The sample holds a few counts of this clone. Other DNA sequences in the same sample also yield this CDR3. V usage is TRBV28 and J usage is TRBJ2-5, with unresolved D. Germline V gene lookup returns CDR1 MDHEN and CDR2 SYDVKM. Trimming removed 4 bases from V and 3 bases from J, with 3 bases in between. The CDR3 has 11 residues. The CDR3 DNA sequence: TGTGCCAGCAGTTCGGAAGAGACCCAGTACTTC. As protein: CASSSEETQYF. The variable domain in full, completed from reference TRBV28 and TRBJ2-5, reads DVKVTQSSRYLVKRTGEKVFLECVQDMDHENMFWYRQDPGLGLRLIYFSYDVKMKEKGDIPEGYSVSREKKERFSLILESASTNQTSMYLCASSSEETQYFGPGTRLLVL.

This sequence joins TRBV7-8 and TRBJ2-1; D possibly corresponds to TRBD1 (5 bases). CDR1 SGHVS and CDR2 FQNEAQ come from the germline V gene. The CDR3 is 15 amino acids. Trimming stripped 3 bases from V and 3 bases from J, with 12 bases between. The CDR3 loop is CASSLGPTDYNEQFF. The CDR3 DNA sequence: TGTGCCAGCAGCTTGGGGCCCACGGACTACAATGAGCAGTTCTTC.

The table lists this clone with a few counts. The rearrangement links TRBV30 to TRBJ1-5, with D tentatively TRBD1 (5 bases). The CDR3 totals 15 residues. V was shortened by 2 bases and J by 2 bases, with 13 bases between the two germline ends. Germline V gene lookup returns CDR1 GTSNPN and CDR2 SVGIG (reference sequence). The CDR3 DNA reads TGTGCCTGGAGTACTTCGGGGCAGGGCAATCAGCCCCAGCATTTT. Its protein product is CAWSTSGQGNQPQHF.

V usage is TRBV28 and J usage is TRBJ1-5; D might be TRBD1 (6 bases). Per germline, CDR1 MDHEN and CDR2 SYDVKM. There are 16 residues in the CDR3. Trimming removed 6 bases at V and 6 bases at J, with 21 bases between. The CDR3 is CASSSQGNRVGQPQHF. The CDR3 region has the DNA TGTGCCAGCAGCTCTCAGGGGAACCGAGTCGGTCAGCCCCAGCATTTT. Full variable domain (missing parts from reference TRBV28 and TRBJ1-5): DVKVTQSSRYLVKRTGEKVFLECVQDMDHENMFWYRQDPGLGLRLIYFSYDVKMKEKGDIPEGYSVSREKKERFSLILESASTNQTSMYLCASSSQGNRVGQPQHFGDGTRLSIL.

This chain links TRBV9 with TRBJ2-7, with D perhaps TRBD1 (6 bases). V was cut by 7 bases and J by 8 bases, with 19 bases left in between. The CDR3 runs 13 residues. The germline V gene has CDR1 SGDLS and CDR2 YYNGEE. The CDR3 bases are TGTGCCAGCCAGGCCGGGGACACAGGCCAGCAGTACTTC. This translates into CASQAGDTGQQYF.

The J gene is TRBJ2-1, the V gene TRBV5-1, with D tentatively TRBD1 (5 bases). CDR1 is SGHRS, CDR2 YFSETQ, per germline. This CDR3 is built from 15 residues. Trimming took 1 base from V and 5 from J, leaving 13 bases between them. The CDR3 region has the DNA TGCGCCAGCAGCTTGATGAACGGACAAAACAATGAGCAGTTCTTC. It encodes CASSLMNGQNNEQFF.

The chain uses TRBV28 and TRBJ2-4; no clear D. CDR3 size: 16 residues. Looked up from germline, CDR1 is MDHEN and CDR2 is SYDVKM. Trimming left V 3 bases short and J 1 base short, with 13 bases between. DNA for the CDR3: TGTGCCAGCAGTTTCCCCCAGGTGGGGGCCAAAAACATTCAGTACTTC. It codes for CASSFPQVGAKNIQYF.

The chain employs TRBV6-5 and TRBJ2-2; a possible D gene is TRBD2 (5 bases). The CDR3 is 15 amino acids. The germline V gene has CDR1 MNHEY and CDR2 SVGAGI. V was cut by 4 bases and J by 4 bases, with 13 bases left in between. CDR3 DNA sequence: TGTGCCAGCAGTTTTGGTGGCAGCGGCACCGGGGAGCTGTTTTTT. Translating gives CASSFGGSGTGELFF.